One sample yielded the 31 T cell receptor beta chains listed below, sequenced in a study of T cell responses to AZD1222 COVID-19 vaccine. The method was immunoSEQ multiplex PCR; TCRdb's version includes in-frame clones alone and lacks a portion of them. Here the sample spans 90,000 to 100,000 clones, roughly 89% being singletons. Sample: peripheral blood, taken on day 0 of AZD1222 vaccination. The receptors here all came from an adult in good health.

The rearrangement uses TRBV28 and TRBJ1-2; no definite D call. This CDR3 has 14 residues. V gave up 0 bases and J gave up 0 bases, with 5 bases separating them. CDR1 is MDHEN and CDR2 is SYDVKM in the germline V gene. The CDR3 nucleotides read TGTGCCAGCAGTTTATGGGCTACTAACTATGGCTACACCTTC. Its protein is CASSLWATNYGYTF.

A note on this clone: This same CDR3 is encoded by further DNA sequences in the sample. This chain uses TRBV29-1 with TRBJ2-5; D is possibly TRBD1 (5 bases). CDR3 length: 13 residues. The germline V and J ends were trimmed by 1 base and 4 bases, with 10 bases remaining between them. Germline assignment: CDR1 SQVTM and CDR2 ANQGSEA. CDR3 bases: TGCAGCGTTGAAGTAGGTGGGGCAGAGACCCAGTACTTC. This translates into CSVEVGGAETQYF.

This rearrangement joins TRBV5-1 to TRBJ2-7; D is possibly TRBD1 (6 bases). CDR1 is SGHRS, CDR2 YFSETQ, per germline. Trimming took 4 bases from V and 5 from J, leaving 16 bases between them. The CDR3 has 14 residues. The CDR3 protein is CASSDGAGDDEQYF. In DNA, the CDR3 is TGCGCCAGCAGCGACGGGGCAGGGGACGACGAGCAGTACTTC.

The CDR3: CASSHRGYSNQPQHF. CDR3 in DNA: TGTGCCAGCAGCCACAGGGGATATAGCAATCAGCCCCAGCATTTT. The chain combines TRBV6-5 with TRBJ1-5; 7 bases are shared with TRBD1. The CDR3 runs to 15 residues. The junction had 5 bases not matched to a gene; V was cut back by 6 bases and J by 0 bases. Germline lookup yields CDR1 MNHEY and CDR2 SVGAGI.

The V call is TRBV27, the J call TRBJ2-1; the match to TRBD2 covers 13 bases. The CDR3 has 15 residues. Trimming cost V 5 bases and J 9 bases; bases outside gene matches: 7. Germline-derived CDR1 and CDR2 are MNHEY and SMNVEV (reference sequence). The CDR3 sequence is CASSPRTSGRAEQFF. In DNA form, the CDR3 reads TGTGCCAGCAGTCCCCGGACTAGCGGGAGAGCTGAGCAGTTCTTC.

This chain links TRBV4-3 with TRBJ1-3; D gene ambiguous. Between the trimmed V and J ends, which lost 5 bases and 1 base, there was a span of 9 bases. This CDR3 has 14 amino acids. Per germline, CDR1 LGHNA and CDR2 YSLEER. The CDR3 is CASSASASGNTIYF. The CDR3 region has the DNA TGCGCCAGCAGCGCGTCCGCATCTGGAAACACCATATATTTT.

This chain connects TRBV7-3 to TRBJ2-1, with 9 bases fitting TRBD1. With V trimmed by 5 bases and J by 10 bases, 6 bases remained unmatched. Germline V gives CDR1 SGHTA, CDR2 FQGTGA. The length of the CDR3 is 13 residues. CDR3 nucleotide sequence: TGTGCCAGCAGCCGTACAGGGGGCTTAGAGCAGTTCTTC. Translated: CASSRTGGLEQFF.

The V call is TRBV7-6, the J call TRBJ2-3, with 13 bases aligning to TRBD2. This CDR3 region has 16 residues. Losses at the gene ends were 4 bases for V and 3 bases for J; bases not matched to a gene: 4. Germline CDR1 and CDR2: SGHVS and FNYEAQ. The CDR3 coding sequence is TGTGCCAGCAGCTCGGGACTAGCGGGGCCTACAGATACGCAGTATTTT. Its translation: CASSSGLAGPTDTQYF. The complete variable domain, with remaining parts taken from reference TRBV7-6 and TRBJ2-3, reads GAGVSQSPRYKVTKRGQDVALRCDPISGHVSLYWYRQALGQGPEFLTYFNYEAQQDKSGLPNDRFSAERPEGSISTLTIQRTEQRDSAMYRCASSSGLAGPTDTQYFGPGTRLTVL.

The DNA of the CDR3 is TGTGCCAGCAGCTTGGGCTCCAGGGGGACTAACACAGATACGCAGTATTTT. Encoded protein: CASSLGSRGTNTDTQYF. V and J are TRBV5-4 and TRBJ2-3; tentatively, D is TRBD1 or TRBD2 (7 bases each). Trimming left V 0 bases short and J 2 bases short, with 16 bases between. Germline assignment: CDR1 SGHNT and CDR2 YYREEE (reference sequence). The CDR3 is 17 amino acids.

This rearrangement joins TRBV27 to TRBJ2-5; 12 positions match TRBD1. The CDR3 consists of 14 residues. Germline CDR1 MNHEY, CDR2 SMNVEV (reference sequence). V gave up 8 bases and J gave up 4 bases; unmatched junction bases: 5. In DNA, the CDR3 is TGTGCCAGCGCCGGGACAGGGGGCGCAGAGACCCAGTACTTC. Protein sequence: CASAGTGGAETQYF.

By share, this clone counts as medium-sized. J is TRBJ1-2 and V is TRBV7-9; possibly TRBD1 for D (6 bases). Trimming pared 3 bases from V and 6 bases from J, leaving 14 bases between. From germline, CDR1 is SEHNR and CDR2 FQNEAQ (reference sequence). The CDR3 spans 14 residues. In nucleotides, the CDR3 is TGTGCCAGCAGCTTGATTGACAGGCTCGATGGCTACACCTTC. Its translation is CASSLIDRLDGYTF. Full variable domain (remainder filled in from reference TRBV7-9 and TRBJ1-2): DTGVSQNPRHKITKRGQNVTFRCDPISEHNRLYWYRQTLGQGPEFLTYFQNEAQLEKSRLLSDRFSAERPKGSFSTLEIQRTEQGDSAMYLCASSLIDRLDGYTFGSGTRLTVV.

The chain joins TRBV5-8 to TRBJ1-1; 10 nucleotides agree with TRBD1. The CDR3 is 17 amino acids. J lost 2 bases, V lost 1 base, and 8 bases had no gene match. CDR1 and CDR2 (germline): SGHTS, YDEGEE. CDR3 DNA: TGTGCCAGCAGCTTGTCTTTTGGACAGGGGGATAACACTGAAGCTTTCTTT. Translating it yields CASSLSFGQGDNTEAFF.

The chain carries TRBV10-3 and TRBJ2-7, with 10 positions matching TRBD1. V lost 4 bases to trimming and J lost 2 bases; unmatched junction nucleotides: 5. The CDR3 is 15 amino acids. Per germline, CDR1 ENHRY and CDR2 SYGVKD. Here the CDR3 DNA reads TGTGCCATCAGTGGCCCCGGGACAGGGGCCTACGAGCAGTACTTC. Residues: CAISGPGTGAYEQYF.

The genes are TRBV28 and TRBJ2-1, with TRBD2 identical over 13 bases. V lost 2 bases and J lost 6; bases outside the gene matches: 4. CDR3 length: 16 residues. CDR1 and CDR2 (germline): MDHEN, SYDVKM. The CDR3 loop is CASSLLTSGRANEQFF. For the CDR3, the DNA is TGTGCCAGCAGTTTACTAACTAGCGGGAGGGCCAATGAGCAGTTCTTC.

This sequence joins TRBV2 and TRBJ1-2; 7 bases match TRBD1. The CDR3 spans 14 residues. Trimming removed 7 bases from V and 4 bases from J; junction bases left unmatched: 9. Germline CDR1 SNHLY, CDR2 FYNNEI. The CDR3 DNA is TGTGCCAGCACCGATGCACAGGGGACCTATGGCTACACCTTC. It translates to CASTDAQGTYGYTF.

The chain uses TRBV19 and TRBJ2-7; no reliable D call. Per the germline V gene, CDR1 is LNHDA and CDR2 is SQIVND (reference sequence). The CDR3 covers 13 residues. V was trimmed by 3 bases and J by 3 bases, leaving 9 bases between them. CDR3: CASSIGRSYEQYF. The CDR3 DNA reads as TGTGCCAGTAGTATTGGACGGAGCTACGAGCAGTACTTC.

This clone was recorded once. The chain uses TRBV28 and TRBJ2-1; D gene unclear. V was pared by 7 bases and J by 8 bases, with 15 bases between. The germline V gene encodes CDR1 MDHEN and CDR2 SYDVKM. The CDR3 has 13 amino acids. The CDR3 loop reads CASINLAADEQFF. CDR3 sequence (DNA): TGTGCCAGCATTAACCTGGCGGCCGATGAGCAGTTCTTC.

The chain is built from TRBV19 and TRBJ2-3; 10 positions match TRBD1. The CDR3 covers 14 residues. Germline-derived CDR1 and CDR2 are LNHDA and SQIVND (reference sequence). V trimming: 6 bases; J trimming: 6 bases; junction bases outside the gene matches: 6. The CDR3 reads CASSGTGAEDTQYF. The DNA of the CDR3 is TGTGCCAGTAGCGGGACAGGGGCGGAGGATACGCAGTATTTT. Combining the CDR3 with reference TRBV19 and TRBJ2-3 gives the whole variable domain DGGITQSPKYLFRKEGQNVTLSCEQNLNHDAMYWYRQDPGQGLRLIYYSQIVNDFQKGDIAEGYSVSREKKESFPLTVTSAQKNPTAFYLCASSGTGAEDTQYFGPGTRLTVL.

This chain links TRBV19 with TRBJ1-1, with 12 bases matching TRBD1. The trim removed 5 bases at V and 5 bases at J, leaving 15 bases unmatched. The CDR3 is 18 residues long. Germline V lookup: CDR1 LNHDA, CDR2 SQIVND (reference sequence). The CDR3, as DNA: TGTGCCAGTAGTTGGGCCGGGACAGGGGGCAGCAAGGGGACTGAAGCTTTCTTT. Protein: CASSWAGTGGSKGTEAFF.

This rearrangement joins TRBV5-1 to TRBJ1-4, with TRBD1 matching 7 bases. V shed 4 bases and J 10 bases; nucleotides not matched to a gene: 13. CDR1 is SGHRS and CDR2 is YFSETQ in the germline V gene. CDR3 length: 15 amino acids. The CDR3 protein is CASSGTVGRVVKLFF. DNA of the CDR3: TGCGCCAGCAGCGGGACAGTGGGTCGTGTTGTAAAACTGTTTTTT.

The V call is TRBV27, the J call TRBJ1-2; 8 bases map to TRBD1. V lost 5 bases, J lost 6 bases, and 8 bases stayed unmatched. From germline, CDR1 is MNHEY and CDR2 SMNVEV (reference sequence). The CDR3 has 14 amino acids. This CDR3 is CASSPLGQGHGYTF. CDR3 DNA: TGTGCCAGCAGTCCTCTTGGACAGGGCCATGGCTACACCTTC.

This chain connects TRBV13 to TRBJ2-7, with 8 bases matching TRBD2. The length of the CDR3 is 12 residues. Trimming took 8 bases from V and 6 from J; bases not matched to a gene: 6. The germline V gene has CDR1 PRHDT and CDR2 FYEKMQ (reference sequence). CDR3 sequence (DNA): TGTGCCAGCGGGTCCGGGGGGGCCGAGCAGTACTTC. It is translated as CASGSGGAEQYF.

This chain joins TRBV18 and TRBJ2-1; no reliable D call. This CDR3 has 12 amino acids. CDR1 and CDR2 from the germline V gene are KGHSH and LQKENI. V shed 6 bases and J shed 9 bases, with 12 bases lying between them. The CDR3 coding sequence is TGTGCCAGCTCCCCCGGTCCAGGTGAGCAGTTCTTC. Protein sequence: CASSPGPGEQFF.

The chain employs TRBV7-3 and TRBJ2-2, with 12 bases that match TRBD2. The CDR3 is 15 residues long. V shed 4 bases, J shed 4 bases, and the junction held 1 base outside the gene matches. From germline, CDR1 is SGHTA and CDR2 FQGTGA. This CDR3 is CASSSGLAGTGELFF. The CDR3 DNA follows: TGTGCCAGCAGCTCGGGACTAGCGGGCACCGGGGAGCTGTTTTTT.

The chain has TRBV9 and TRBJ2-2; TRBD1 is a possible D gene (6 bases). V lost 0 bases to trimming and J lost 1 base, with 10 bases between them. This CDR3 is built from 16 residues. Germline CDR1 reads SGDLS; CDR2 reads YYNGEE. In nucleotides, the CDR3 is TGTGCCAGCAGCGTAGTCCGGGACATGAACACCGGGGAGCTGTTTTTT. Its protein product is CASSVVRDMNTGELFF.

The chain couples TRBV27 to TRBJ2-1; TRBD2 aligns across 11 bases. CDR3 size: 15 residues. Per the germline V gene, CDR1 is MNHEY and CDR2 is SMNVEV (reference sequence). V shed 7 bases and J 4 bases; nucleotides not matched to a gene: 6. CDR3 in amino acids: CASKPGTSGYNEQFF. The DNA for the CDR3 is TGTGCCAGCAAGCCCGGGACTAGCGGATACAATGAGCAGTTCTTC.

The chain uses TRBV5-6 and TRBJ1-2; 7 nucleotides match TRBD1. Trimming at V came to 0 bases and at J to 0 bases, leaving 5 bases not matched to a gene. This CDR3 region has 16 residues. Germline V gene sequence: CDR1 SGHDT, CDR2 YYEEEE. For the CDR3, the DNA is TGTGCCAGCAGCTTGGAAAGGGACAGATCTAACTATGGCTACACCTTC. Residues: CASSLERDRSNYGYTF.

The CDR3 DNA is TGCAGCGTGCGGGAGACTAGCACAGATACGCAGTATTTT. It is translated as CSVRETSTDTQYF. V usage is TRBV29-1 and J usage is TRBJ2-3, with 7 nucleotides matching TRBD2. The CDR3 has 13 amino acids. From germline, CDR1 is SQVTM and CDR2 ANQGSEA. V lost 6 bases, J lost 0 bases, and 3 bases stayed unmatched.

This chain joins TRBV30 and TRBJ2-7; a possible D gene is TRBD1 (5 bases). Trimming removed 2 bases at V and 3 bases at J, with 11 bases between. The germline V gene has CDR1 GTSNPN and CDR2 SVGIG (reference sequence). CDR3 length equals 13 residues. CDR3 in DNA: TGTGCCTGGAGTATTGGTCAGGGCTACGAGCAGTACTTC. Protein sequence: CAWSIGQGYEQYF. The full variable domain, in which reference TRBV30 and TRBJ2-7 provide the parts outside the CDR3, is SQTIHQWPATLVQPVGSPLSLECTVEGTSNPNLYWYRQAAGRGLQLLFYSVGIGQISSEVPQNLSASRPQDRQFILSSKKLLLSDSGFYLCAWSIGQGYEQYFGPGTRLTVT.

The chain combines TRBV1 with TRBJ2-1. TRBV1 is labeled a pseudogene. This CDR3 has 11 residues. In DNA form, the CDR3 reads TGCACCAGCAGGTGTTACAATGAGCAGTTCTTC. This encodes CTSRCYNEQFF.

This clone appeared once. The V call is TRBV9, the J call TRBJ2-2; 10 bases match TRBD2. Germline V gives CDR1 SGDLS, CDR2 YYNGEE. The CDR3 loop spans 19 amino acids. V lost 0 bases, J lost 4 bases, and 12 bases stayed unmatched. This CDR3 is CASSVGVAGGHAGTGELFF. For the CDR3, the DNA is TGTGCCAGCAGCGTAGGGGTAGCGGGAGGCCACGCGGGCACCGGGGAGCTGTTTTTT.